This T cell receptor beta chain emerged from a study of memory CD4+ T cells and cytomegalovirus serostatus. Study results and caveats: Median bootstrapped AUC for CMV status was approximately 0.94 originally, around 0.91 US-trained.

Points on this clone: Its antigen is unidentified.

Single viable CD3+CD4+CD8-CD45RO+ cells were sorted as the memory CD4+ T cells. Serostatus was set by detecting CMV pp150, pp28, p38, p52 IgG. Positive selection with CD4 microbeads enriched total CD4+ T cells. This table comes from immunoSEQ multiplex PCR, and its TCRdb copy is limited to in-frame clones, with some not included. The sample records 50,000 to 60,000 clones, around 80% being singletons. Input material: memory CD4+ T cells from blood. This TCR was recovered from an adult in good health and CMV-seropositive.

CDR3 sequence: CASSPTEQRNQPQHF. The CDR3 region has the DNA TGTGCCAGCAGTCCCACCGAGCAGAGAAATCAGCCCCAGCATTTT. This rearrangement joins TRBV6-6 to TRBJ1-5; D is ambiguous. The CDR3 is made up of 15 amino acids. From germline, CDR1 is MNHNY and CDR2 SVGAGI (reference sequence). The V end lost 5 bases, the J end lost 4 bases, and 15 bases lay between the germline ends.